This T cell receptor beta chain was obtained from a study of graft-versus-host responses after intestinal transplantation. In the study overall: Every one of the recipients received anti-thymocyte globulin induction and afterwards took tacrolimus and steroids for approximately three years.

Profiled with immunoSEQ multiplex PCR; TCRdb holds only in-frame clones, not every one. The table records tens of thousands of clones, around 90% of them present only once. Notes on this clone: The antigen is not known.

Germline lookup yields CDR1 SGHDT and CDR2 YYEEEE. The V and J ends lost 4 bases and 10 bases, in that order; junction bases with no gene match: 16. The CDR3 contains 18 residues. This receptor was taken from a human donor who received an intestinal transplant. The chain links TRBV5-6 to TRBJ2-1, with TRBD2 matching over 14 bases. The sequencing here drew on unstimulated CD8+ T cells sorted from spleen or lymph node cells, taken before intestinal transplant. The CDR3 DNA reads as TGTGCCAGCAGCCCGCCTCGACTAGCGGGGGGGCCGAATCGCGAGCAGTTCTTC. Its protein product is CASSPPRLAGGPNREQFF. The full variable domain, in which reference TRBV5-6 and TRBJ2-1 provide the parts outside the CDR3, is DAGVTQSPTHLIKTRGQQVTLRCSPKSGHDTVSWYQQALGQGPQFIFQYYEEEERQRGNFPDRFSGHQFPNYSSELNVNALLLGDSALYLCASSPPRLAGGPNREQFFGPGTRLTVL.